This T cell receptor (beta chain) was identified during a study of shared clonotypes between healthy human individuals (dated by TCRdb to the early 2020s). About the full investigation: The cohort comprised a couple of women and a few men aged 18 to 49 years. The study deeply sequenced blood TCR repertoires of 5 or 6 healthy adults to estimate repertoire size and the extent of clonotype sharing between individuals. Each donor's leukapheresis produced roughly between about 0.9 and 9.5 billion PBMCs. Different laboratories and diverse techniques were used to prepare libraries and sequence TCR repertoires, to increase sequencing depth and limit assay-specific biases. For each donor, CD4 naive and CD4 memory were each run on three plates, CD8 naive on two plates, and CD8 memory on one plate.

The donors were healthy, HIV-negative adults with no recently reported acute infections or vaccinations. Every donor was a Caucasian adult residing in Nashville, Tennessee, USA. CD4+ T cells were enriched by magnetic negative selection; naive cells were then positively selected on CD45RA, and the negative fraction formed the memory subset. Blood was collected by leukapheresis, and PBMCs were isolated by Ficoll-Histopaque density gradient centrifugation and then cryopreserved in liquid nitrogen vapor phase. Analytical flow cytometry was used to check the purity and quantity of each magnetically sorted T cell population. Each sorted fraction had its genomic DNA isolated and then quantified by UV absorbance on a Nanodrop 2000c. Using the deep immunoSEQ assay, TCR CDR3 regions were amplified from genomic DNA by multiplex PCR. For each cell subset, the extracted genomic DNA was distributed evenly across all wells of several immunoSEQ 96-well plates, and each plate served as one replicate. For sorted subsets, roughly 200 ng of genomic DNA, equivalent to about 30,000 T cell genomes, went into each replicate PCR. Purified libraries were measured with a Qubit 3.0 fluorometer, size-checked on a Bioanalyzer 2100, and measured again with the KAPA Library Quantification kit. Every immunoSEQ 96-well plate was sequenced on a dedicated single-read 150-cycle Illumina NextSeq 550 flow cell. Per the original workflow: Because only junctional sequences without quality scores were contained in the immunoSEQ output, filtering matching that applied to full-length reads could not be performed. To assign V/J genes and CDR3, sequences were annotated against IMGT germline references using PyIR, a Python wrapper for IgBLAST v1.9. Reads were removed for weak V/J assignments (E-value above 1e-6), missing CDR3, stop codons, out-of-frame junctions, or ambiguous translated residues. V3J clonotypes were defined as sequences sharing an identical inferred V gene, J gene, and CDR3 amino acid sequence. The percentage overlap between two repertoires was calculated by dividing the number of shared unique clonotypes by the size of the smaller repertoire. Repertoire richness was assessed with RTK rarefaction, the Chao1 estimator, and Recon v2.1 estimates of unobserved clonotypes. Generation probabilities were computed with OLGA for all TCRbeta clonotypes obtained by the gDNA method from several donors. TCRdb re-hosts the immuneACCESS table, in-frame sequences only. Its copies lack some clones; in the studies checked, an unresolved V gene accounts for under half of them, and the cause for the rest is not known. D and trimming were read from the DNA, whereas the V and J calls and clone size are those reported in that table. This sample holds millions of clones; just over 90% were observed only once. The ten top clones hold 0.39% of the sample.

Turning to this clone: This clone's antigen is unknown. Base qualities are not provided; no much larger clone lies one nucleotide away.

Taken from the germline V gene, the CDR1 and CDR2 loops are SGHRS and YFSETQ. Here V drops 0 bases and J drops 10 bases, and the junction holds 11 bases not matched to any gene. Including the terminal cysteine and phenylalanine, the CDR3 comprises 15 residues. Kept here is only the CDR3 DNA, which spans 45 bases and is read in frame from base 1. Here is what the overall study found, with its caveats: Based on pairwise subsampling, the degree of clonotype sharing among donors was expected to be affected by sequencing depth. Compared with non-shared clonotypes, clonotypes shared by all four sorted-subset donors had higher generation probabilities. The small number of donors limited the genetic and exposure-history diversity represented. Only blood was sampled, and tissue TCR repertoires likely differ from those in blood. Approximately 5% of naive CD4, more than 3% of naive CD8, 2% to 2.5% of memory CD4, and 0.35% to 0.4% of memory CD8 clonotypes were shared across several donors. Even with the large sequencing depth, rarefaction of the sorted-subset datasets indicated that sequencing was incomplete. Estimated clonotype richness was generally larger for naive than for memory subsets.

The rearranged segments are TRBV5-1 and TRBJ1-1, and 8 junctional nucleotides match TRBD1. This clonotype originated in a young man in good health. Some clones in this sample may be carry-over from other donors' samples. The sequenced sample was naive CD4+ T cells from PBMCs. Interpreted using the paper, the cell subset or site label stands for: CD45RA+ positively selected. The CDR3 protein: CASSLEGGRGLGAFF. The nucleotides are TGCGCCAGCAGCTTGGAAGGAGGCAGGGGGCTTGGAGCTTTCTTT.